This note documents a single TCR beta chain sequence. The data originate from a study of blood T cell repertoires in COVID-19. Study context: Italy, Spain and the United States were the sources of the convalescent and acute COVID-19 samples. T cells, B-cell-depleted T cells, or PBMCs provided the cDNA or gDNA that served as material.

Germline loops: CDR1 SGHRS, CDR2 YFSETQ. After removal of 0 bases from V and 2 bases from J, the junction contained 6 bases not matched to a gene. The length of the CDR3 is 16 residues. Source study methods: Quantification of nucleated cells was approximated via reference gene primer amplification. Data came from immunoSEQ multiplex PCR; TCRdb stores just in-frame clones and leaves some out. The V and J calls and the clone size are those of that table, but D and trimming were determined from the DNA. The profile covers approximately 16,000 clones, with about 89% appearing a single time and under 3% taken by the ten largest.

This sequence originates from a woman aged 70-85 years in a cohort sampled during active or convalescent COVID-19. This chain uses TRBV5-1 with TRBJ2-5; 8 bases are shared with TRBD2. Sequenced: peripheral blood. The CDR3 region is CASSLGPAGGQETQYF. Here the CDR3 DNA reads TGCGCCAGCAGCTTGGGGCCTGCGGGGGGTCAAGAGACCCAGTACTTC.